This record concerns one TCR beta chain sequence. The antigen is unknown. This entry belongs to a study of cytomegalovirus exposure and HLA in healthy donors. Study-wide context: The 100 to 150 validation repertoires were reported in a later analysis to have been generated on the same platform as the roughly 720 first-cohort repertoires.

CDR1 and CDR2 from the germline V gene are MDHEN and SYDVKM. This CDR3 has 14 residues. Trimming took 8 bases from V and 7 from J, leaving 20 bases between them. Study results and limitations: Rare TCR sequences dominated, though some public TCRs recurred in many donors. Listed as cytomegalovirus-associated were 150 to 200 TCR beta chains.

Assay: immunoSEQ multiplex PCR; the TCRdb copy retains only in-frame clones and omits some. Here the sample spans approximately 300,000 clones, roughly 90% being singletons. This clonotype originated in a woman between 25 and 40 years old in good health and CMV-seropositive. The V gene is TRBV28, the J gene TRBJ1-2; tentatively, D is TRBD1 (5 bases). Sequences were obtained from PBMCs. Written as DNA, the CDR3 is TGTGCCAGCGGGGGGGACCATTACTATGTTGGCTACACCTTC. Its protein is CASGGDHYYVGYTF.